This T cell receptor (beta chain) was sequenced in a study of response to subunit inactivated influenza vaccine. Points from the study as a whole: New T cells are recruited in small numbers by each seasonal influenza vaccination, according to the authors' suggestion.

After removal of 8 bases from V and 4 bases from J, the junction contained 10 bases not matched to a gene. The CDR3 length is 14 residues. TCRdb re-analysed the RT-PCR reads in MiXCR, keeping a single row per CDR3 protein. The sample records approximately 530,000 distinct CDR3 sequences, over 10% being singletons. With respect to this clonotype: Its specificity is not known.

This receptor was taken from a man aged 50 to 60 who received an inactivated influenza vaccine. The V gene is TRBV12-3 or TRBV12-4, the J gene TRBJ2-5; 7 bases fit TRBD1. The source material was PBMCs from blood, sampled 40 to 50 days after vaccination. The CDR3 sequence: CASATQGTRETQYF. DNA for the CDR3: TGTGCCAGCGCAACACAGGGGACGAGAGAGACCCAGTACTTC.